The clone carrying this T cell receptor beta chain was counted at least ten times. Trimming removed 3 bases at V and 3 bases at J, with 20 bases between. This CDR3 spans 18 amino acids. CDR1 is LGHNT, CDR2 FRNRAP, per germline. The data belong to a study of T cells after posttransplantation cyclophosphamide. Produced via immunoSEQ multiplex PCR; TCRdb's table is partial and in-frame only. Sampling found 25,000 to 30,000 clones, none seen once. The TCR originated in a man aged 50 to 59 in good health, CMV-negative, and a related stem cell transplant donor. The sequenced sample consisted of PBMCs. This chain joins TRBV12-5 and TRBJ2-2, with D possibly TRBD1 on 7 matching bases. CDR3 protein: CASGFQRGAGGYTGELFF. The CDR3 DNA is TGTGCTAGTGGTTTTCAAAGGGGGGCAGGGGGGTACACCGGGGAGCTGTTTTTT.